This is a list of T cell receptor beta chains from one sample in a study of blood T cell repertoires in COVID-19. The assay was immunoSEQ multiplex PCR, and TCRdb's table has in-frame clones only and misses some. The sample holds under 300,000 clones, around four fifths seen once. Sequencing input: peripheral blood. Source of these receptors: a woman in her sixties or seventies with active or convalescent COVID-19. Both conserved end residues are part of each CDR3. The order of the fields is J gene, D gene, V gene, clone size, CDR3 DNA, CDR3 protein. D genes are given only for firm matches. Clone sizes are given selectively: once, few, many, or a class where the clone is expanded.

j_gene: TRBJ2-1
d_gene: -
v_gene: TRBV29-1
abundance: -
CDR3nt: TGCAGCGTTTTCAGGGGCTCCTACAATGAGCAGTTCTTC
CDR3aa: CSVFRGSYNEQFF

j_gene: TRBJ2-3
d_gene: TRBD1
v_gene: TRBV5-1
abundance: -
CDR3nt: TGCGCCAGCAGGCAGACAGGGGGGAGCACAGATACGCAGTATTTT
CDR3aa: CASRQTGGSTDTQYF

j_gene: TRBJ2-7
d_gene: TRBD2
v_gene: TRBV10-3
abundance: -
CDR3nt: TGTGCCATCCAGCGGGAAGGCTACGAGCAGTACTTC
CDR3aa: CAIQREGYEQYF

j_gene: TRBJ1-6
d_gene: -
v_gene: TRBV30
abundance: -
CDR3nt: TGTGCCTGGGGGAAGGACAGCTCCTATAATTCACCCCTCCACTTT
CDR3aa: CAWGKDSSYNSPLHF

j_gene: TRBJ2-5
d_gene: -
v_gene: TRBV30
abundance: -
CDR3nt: TGTGCCTGGACCAGGGCAACGGGAGAGACCCAGTACTTC
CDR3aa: CAWTRATGETQYF

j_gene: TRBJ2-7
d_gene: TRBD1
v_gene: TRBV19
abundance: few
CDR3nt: TGTGCCAGTAGTTCACCGGGACAGGGGCTCTACGAGCAGTACTTC
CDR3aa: CASSSPGQGLYEQYF

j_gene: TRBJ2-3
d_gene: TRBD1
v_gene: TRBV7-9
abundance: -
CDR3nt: TGTGCCAGCAGCCTAAGGACAGGGGGTGGAACAGATACGCAGTATTTT
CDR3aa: CASSLRTGGGTDTQYF

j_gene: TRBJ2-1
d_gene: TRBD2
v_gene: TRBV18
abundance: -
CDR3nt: TGTGCCAGCTCCCCACGGGCTAGCGGGAGGAGCAATGAGCAGTTCTTC
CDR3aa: CASSPRASGRSNEQFF

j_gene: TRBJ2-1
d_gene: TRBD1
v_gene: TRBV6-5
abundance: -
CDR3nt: TGTGCCAGCAGACCCCCGGGACAGGGTTACAATGAGCAGTTCTTC
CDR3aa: CASRPPGQGYNEQFF

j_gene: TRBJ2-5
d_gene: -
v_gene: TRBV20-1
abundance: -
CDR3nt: TGCAGTGCTGTTGCGGGGGAGACCCAGTACTTC
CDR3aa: CSAVAGETQYF

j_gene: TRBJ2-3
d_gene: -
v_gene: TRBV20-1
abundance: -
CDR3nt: TGCAGTGCTAGTCTTCAGAGCGGAACTAGCACAGATACGCAGTATTTT
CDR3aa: CSASLQSGTSTDTQYF

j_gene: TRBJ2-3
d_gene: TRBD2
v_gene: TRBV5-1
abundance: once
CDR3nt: TGCGCCAGCAGCTTTGGGCGGGGGGGCACAGATACGCAGTATTTT
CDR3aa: CASSFGRGGTDTQYF

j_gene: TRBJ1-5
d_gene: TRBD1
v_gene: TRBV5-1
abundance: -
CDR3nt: TGCGCCAGCAGCTTGGGGGACAGGTACGGCAATCAGCCCCAGCATTTT
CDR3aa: CASSLGDRYGNQPQHF

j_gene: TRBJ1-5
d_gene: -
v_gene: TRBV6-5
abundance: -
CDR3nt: TGTGCCAGCAACCCAGGGAGGGAACATCAGCCCCAGCATTTT
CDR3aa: CASNPGREHQPQHF

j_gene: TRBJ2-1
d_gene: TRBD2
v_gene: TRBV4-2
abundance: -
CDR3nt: TGTGCCAGCAGGCCGTATAGCGGGAGTGATGAGCAGTTCTTC
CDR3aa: CASRPYSGSDEQFF

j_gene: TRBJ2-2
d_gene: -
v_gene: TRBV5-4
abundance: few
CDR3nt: TGTGCCAGCAGCTTGCAGGCTAGCCCCCTGACGAACACCGGGGAGCTGTTTTTT
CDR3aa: CASSLQASPLTNTGELFF

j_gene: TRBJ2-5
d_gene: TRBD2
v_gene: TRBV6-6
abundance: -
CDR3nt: TGTGCCAGCGGTGCCTCCCCGGGAGGGGGGCAAGAGACCCAGTACTTC
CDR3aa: CASGASPGGGQETQYF

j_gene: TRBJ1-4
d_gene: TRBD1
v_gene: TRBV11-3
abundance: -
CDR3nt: TGTGCCAGCAGCAGACAGGGTTCTGAAAAACTGTTTTTT
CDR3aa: CASSRQGSEKLFF

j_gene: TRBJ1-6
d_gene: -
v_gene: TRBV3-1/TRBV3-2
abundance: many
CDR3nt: TGTGCCAGCAGCCAAGGAGGCGGAAATTCACCCCTCCACTTT
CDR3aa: CASSQGGGNSPLHF

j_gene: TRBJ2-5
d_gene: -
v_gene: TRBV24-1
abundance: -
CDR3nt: TGTGCCACCAGGTTTGAGGAGACCCAGTACTTC
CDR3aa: CATRFEETQYF

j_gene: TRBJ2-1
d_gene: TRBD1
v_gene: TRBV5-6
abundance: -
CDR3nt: TGTGCCAGCAGCTTGGTAGGACAGGGGAACAATGAGCAGTTCTTC
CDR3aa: CASSLVGQGNNEQFF

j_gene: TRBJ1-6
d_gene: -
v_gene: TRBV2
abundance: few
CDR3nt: TGTGCCAGCAGTGAAGTGGGCAGGGGTAATTCACCCCTCCACTTT
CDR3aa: CASSEVGRGNSPLHF

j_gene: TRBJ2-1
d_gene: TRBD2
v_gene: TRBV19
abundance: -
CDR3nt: TGTGCCAGTAGGGCGAGGGTGGCTAGCGGGAGATTAGATGAGCAGTTCTTC
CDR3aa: CASRARVASGRLDEQFF

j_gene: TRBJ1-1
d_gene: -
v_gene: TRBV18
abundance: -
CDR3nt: TGTGCCAGCTCACCACTTGGGGGGACTGATGAAGCTTTCTTT
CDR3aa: CASSPLGGTDEAFF

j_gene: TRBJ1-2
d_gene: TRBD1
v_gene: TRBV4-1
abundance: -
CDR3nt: TGCGCCAGCAGCCAAGTTGACAGGGACTATGGCTACACCTTC
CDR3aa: CASSQVDRDYGYTF

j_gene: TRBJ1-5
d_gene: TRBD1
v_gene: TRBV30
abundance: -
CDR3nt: TGTGCCTGGAGTGCCGGGACAGGCCCAAATCAGCCCCAGCATTTT
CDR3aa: CAWSAGTGPNQPQHF

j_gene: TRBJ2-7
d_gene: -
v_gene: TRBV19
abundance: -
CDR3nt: TGTGCCAGTAGAGTTGCAGGTACCTACGAGCAGTACTTC
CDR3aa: CASRVAGTYEQYF

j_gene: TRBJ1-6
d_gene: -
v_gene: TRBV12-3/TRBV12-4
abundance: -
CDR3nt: TGTGCCAGCAGTTGGGGGGGTAATTCACCCCTCCACTTT
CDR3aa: CASSWGGNSPLHF

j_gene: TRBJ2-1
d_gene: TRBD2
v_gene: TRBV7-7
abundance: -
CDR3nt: TGTGCTAGCAGCCTATCGCCTAGCGGATACAATGAGCAGTTCTTC
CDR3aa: CASSLSPSGYNEQFF

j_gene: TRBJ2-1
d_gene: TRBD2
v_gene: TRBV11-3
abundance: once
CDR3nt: TGTGCCAGCAGCTTAATGGCGGGAGGTGAGCAGTTCTTC
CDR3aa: CASSLMAGGEQFF

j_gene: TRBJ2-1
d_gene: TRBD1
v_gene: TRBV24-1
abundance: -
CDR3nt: TGTGCCACCAGCACAGGGGTATCATTGTACAATGAGCAGTTCTTC
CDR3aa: CATSTGVSLYNEQFF

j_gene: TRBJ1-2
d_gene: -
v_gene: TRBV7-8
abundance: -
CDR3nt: TGTGCCAGCAGCTTGGGGGCCAGCTATGGCTACACCTTC
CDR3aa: CASSLGASYGYTF

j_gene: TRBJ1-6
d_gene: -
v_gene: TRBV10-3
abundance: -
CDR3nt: TGTGCCATCAGTGAGGCTTCGGGGAGGAGAAATTCACCCCTCCACTTT
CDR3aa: CAISEASGRRNSPLHF

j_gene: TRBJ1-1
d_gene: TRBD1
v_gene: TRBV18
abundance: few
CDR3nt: TGTGCCAGCTCACGGGACAGGGCGAACACTGAAGCTTTCTTT
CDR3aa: CASSRDRANTEAFF

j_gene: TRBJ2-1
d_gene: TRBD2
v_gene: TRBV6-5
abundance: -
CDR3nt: TGTGCCAGCACATTTGGGACTACGCCGACGACAGAGCAGTTCTTC
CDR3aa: CASTFGTTPTTEQFF

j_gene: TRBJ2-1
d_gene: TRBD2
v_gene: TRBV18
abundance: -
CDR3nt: TGTGCCAGCTCACCCGGTGGGAGGGGCTACAATGAGCAGTTCTTC
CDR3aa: CASSPGGRGYNEQFF

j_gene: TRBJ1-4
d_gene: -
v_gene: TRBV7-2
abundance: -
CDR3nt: TGTGCCAGCAGCTTATCGCCGGACAAGGAAAAACTGTTTTTT
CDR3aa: CASSLSPDKEKLFF